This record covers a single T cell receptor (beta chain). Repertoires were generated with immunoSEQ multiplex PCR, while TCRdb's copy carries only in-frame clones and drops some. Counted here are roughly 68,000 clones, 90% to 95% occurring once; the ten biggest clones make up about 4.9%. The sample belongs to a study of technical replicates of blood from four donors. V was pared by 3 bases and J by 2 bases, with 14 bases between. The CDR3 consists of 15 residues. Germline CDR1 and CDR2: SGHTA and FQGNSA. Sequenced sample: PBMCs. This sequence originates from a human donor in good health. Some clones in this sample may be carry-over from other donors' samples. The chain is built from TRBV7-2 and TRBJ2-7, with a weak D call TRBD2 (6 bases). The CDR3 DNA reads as TGTGCCAGCAGCTTCAGGAGGGACCTACCCTACGAGCAGTACTTC. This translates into CASSFRRDLPYEQYF.